Reported below is one TCR beta chain. Its antigen has not been determined. No qualities accompany the bases; no much larger clone lies one base away. This sample is part of a study of long-term antiretroviral therapy in people with HIV (dated by TCRdb to between 2021 and 2024). Broadly, across the study: The earliest samples were collected approximately a decade before the 2015 WHO recommendation for immediate ART, a period when ART was typically delayed until CD4 counts fell. This retrospective serial study examined whether starting ART and sustained HIV suppression were associated with changes in the composition and diversity of the TRB repertoire in peripheral blood. A total of roughly 200 cryopreserved PBMC samples came from 30 adults with confirmed HIV infection and were collected serially over a mean of about 6 years (range 1-12). About 35% of the 30 participants with HIV were female. No cross-contamination during QIAcube processing was seen in test extractions of a monoclonal T-cell line run alongside approximately 36 polyclonal samples.

What the work shows at the level of the full study, not this receptor alone: Limited PBMC availability meant only the TCR beta chain was sequenced, without alpha chain pairing. Inferences about post-ART repertoire changes are limited because no data were available on ART adherence, viral resistance or therapy changes. A significant increase in TRB diversity was found to be associated with ART initiation, although TRB diversity was observed to remain significantly below that of transplant donor controls even after long-term ART. Because pre-ART samples had limited cell numbers, profiling was done on unsorted PBMC rather than on sorted CD4+ and CD8+ T cells. CDR3 length ranges in HIV repertoires were narrower than in controls, and network structure suggested an antigen-experienced repertoire with only a slight naive shift after ART. Expanded TRB clones identified before ART initiation dominated the repertoire across all time points, though the dominance fluctuated and decreased in many PLHIV after ART. Samples dated from the mid-2000s to the late 2010s, and the ART regimens used may be less effective than current ones.

The immunoSEQ hsTCRB v3.0 assay was used at survey level resolution to sequence the TRB variable region. TRB sequencing targeted a depth of about 40,000-50,000 T-cell genomes per sample. Pooled TRB libraries were sequenced on an Illumina MiSeq with a v3 150-cycle kit. As for the authors' bioinformatics: Analysis of repertoires was carried out in R inside a reproducible Nextflow workflow spanning QC, data transformation and analysis. LymphoSeq2, an R package for exploring AIRR-Seq data, was used to implement the custom analyses. After excluding several samples that yielded fewer than 5000 total TRB sequences, 188 HIV repertoires remained for analysis. Among the roughly 200 retained HIV repertoires, some 59 were collected before ART initiation and roughly 130 after ART initiation. Repertoires were downsampled to 5000 TRB nucleotide sequences, and summary statistics were averaged over 100 downsampling iterations. Only TRB sequences with CDR3 regions of at least seven amino acids were retained for analysis. Two measures captured diversity: a Shannon entropy-derived clonality score and the Gini coefficient. Repertoire networks linked the top 5000 CDR3 amino acid sequences whenever two sequences differed by an edit distance of one. For TRB CDR3 amino acid sequences, antigen specificity groups and MHC restriction were predicted with GLIPH2. To flag known associations with CMV, EBV, HIV or tissue antigens, CDR3 amino acid sequences were compared against VDJdb and McPAS-TCR. Pre-ART, post-ART and control groups were compared with Wilcoxon signed-rank tests and Holm-Bonferroni correction. TCRdb took over this immuneACCESS table, retaining in-frame rearrangements with V and J assigned. Such tables are incomplete; in checked studies, under half of the missing clones stem from an unresolved V gene, and the remainder is unexplained. Clone size and the V and J calls come from that table; the DNA yielded D and trimming. The sample table holds approximately 25,000 clones, of which under 85% were seen once. The ten largest clones capture 11% of the sample.

Inclusion was restricted to participants for whom at least one PBMC sample before ART initiation and at least two post-ART samples were available. All participants with HIV were treated in the United States of America. Before DNA extraction, cryopreserved samples of roughly 0.95-10 million PBMC were thawed and washed. At the time of the earliest PBMC sample for each participant with HIV, ages ranged from about 23 to 60 years. Per participant, PBMC samples came from 1-4 timepoints prior to ART initiation and 2-8 timepoints following ART initiation, for a median of 7 samples. For every participant, serial HIV viral load, CD4+ T-cell count, ART history and demographic data were obtained. Genomic DNA was extracted from unsorted PBMC with a Qiagen kit on a QIAcube, with processing performed in batches of 12 samples. Reading the germline V gene gives CDR1 MNHEY and CDR2 SVGAGI. The cysteine opens and the phenylalanine closes a CDR3 of 13 amino acids. Only the CDR3 DNA is retained, 39 bases long and in frame from the first base. The germline V end is reduced by 6 bases and the J end by 4 bases; junction bases left unmatched: 4.

The chain was built from TRBV6-5 and TRBJ1-2; 8 bases in the middle match TRBD1. The receptor was derived from a man aged 30 to 45 with HIV. Sample: unsorted PBMCs, taken 2.1 years after starting antiretroviral therapy. The CDR3 has the sequence CASSTGTGYGYTF. The DNA sequence follows: TGTGCCAGCAGCACAGGGACAGGCTATGGCTACACCTTC.